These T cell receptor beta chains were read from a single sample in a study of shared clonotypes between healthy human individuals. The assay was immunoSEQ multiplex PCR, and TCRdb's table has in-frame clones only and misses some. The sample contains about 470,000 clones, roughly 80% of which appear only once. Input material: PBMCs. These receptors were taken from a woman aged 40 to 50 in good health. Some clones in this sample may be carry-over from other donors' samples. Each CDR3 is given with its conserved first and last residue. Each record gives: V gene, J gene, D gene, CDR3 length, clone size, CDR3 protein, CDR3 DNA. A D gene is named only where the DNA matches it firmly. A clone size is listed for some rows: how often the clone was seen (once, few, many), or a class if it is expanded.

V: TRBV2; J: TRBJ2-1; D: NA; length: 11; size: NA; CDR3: CASNQYNEQFF; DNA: TGTGCCAGCAACCAGTACAATGAGCAGTTCTTC
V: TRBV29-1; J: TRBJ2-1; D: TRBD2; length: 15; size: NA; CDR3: CSVWTSGGSYNEQFF; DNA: TGCAGCGTTTGGACTAGCGGGGGCTCCTACAATGAGCAGTTCTTC
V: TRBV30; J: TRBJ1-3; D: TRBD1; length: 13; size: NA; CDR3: CAERDRRLDTIYF; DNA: TGTGCTGAGAGGGACAGGAGGTTAGACACCATATATTTT
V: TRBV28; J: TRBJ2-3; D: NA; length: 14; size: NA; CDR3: CASSLLGAPDTQYF; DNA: TGTGCCAGCAGTTTATTGGGGGCCCCAGATACGCAGTATTTT
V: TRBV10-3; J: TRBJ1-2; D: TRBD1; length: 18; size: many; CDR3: CAISEPGTGTKVNYGYTF; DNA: TGTGCCATCAGTGAGCCCGGGACAGGGACAAAAGTCAACTATGGCTACACCTTC
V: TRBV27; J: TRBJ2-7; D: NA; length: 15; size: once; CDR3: CASGSGLLSSYEQYF; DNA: TGTGCCAGCGGCTCAGGGCTTCTGAGCTCCTACGAGCAGTACTTC
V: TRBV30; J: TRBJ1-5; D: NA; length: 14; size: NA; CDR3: CAWSRGAGVQPQHF; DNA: TGTGCCTGGAGCCGGGGGGCAGGAGTTCAGCCCCAGCATTTT
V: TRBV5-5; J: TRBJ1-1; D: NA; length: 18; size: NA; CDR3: CASSLAPIIPGMNTEAFF; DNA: TGTGCCAGCAGCTTGGCCCCTATAATCCCGGGGATGAACACTGAAGCTTTCTTT
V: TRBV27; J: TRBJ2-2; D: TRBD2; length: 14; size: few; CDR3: CASSYGTSSGELFF; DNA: TGTGCCAGCAGTTACGGGACTAGCAGCGGGGAGCTGTTTTTT
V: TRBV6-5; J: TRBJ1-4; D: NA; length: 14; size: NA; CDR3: CASSYVGGDEKLFF; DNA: TGTGCCAGCAGTTACGTTGGAGGAGATGAAAAACTGTTTTTT